Listed here is a single TCR beta chain. Its specificity is not known. This entry comes from a study of shared clonotypes between healthy human individuals. Using immunoSEQ multiplex PCR, the repertoire was profiled, and TCRdb retains in-frame clones only, with some absent. The sample has 2 million to 3 million clones, 90% to 95% seen once. Study findings and constraints: Rarefaction showed that sequencing of sorted subsets was incomplete (despite large depth).

Germline loops: CDR1 SGHVS, CDR2 FQNEAQ. Trimming shortened V by 2 bases and J by 14 bases, and 20 bases separated the two germline ends. The CDR3 length is 14 residues. J is TRBJ2-3 and V is TRBV7-8, with D uncertain. This sequence was found in a man between 18 and 29 years old in good health. Some clones in this sample may be carry-over from other donors' samples. Specimen: naive CD4+ T cells from PBMCs. This sample's subset: CD45RA+ positively selected. The CDR3 reads CASSLRRWRDTSYF. CDR3 in DNA: TGTGCCAGCAGCTTAAGACGATGGAGAGATACGTCGTATTTT.